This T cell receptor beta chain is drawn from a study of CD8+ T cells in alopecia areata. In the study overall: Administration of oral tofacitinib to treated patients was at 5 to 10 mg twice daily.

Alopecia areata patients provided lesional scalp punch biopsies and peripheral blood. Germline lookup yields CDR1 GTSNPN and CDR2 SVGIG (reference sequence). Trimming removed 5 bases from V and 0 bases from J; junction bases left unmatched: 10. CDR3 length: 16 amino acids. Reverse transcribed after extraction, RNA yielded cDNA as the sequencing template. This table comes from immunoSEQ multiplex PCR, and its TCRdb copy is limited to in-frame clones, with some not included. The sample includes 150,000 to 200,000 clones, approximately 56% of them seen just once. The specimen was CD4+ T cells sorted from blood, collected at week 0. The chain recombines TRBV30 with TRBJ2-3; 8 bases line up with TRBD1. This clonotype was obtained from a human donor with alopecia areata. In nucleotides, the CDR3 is TGTGCCTGGGGAGGCCGCCGGACAGGGAGCACAGATACGCAGTATTTT. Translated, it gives CAWGGRRTGSTDTQYF.